Following are 5 T cell receptor beta chains from one sample sequenced in a study of T cells in women clearing cervical HPV infection listed by TCRdb under 2018. The library was built by means of the immunoSEQ multiplex PCR assay. The immuneACCESS repertoire file appears here via TCRdb, limited to in-frame rearrangements. These files lack a portion of the clones; in checked studies, under half of the deficit traces to unresolved V genes, and the cause of the others is not known. The sample table records approximately 9,200 clones. Approximately 8% of the sample lies in the top ten. Sequenced material: blood buffy coat. Receptors were obtained from a woman aged 18-70 years with a cervical HPV16 infection that either progressed to CIN3+ or cleared (not recorded which).

As for this clone: Read sequence stops 3 residues before the CDR3 end, and the germline J gene provides the missing end. The chain has TRBV20-1 and TRBJ1-2, with 9 nucleotides matching TRBD1. The CDR3 has 12 residues. The germline CDR1 and CDR2 sequences are DFQATT and SNEGSKA (reference sequence). The CDR3 reads CSAADRGGGYTF. Partial CDR3 DNA: TGCAGTGCGGCGGACAGGGGAGGGGGC.

According to its frequency, this clone is medium-sized. The CDR3 extends 3 residues past the end of the read, so its final part is completed from the germline J gene. This chain joins TRBV10-3 and TRBJ2-1; the match to TRBD2 covers 9 bases. The J segment lost 3 bases and the V segment lost 0 bases, leaving 3 bases of the junction unmatched. The CDR3 totals 16 residues. CDR1 is ENHRY and CDR2 is SYGVKD in the germline V gene. The CDR3 here is CAISESRLADYNEQFF. The part of the CDR3 DNA that was read is TGTGCCATCAGTGAGTCGAGACTAGCGGACTACAATGAG.

As for this clone: Read coverage stops 3 residues before the CDR3 terminus; the germline J gene supplies the remainder. This chain joins TRBV4-2 and TRBJ2-4; D not certain. CDR1 is LGHNA and CDR2 is YNFKEQ in the germline V gene. Trimming left V 6 bases short and J 2 bases short, with 23 bases between. This CDR3 is built from 18 residues. CDR3 sequence reads: CASRQSWVGLTSKNIQYF. The sequenced part of the CDR3 DNA is TGTGCCAGCAGACAATCTTGGGTAGGGTTGACCTCCAAAAACATT.

About this clone: Sequencing ends 3 residues short of the CDR3 end; the germline J gene provides the rest. This chain links TRBV10-1 with TRBJ2-4; D is undetermined. Trimming took 3 bases from V and 0 from J, leaving 15 bases between them. Per the germline V gene, CDR1 is WNHNN and CDR2 is SYGVQD (reference sequence). The CDR3 is made up of 17 amino acids. CDR3 loop: CASSDIARYLAKNIQYF. The covered CDR3 bases are TGCGCCAGCAGTGACATTGCGAGATACTTAGCCAAAAACATT.

To note about this clone: With the read ending 3 residues before the CDR3 end, the germline J gene is used to fill in that end. The genes are TRBV6-4 and TRBJ2-3; perhaps TRBD1 as D (5 bases). V was clipped by 3 bases and J by 0 bases, with 7 bases between them. The germline CDR1 and CDR2 sequences are MRHNA and SNTAGT. This CDR3 has 14 residues. Partial CDR3 DNA: TGTGCCAGCAGTGAAGGGGAAAGCACAGATACG. Translated: CASSEGESTDT. In full, the CDR3 is CASSEGESTDTQYF.